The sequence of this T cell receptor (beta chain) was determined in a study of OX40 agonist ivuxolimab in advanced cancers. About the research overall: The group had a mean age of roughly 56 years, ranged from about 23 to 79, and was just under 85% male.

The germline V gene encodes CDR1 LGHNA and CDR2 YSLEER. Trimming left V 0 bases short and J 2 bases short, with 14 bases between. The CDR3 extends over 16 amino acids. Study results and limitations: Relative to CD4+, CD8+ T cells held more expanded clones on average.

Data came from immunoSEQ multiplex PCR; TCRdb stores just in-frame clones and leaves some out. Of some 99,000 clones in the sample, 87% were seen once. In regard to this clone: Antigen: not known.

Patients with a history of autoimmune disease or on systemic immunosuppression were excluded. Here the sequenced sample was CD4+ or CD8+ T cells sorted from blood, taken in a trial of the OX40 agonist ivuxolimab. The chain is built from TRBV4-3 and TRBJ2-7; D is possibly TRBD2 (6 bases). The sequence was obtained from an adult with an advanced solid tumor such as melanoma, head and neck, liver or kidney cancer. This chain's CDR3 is CASSQDGGGTTYEQYF. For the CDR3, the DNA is TGCGCCAGCAGCCAAGATGGTGGGGGGACGACCTACGAGCAGTACTTC.